The 30 T cell receptor beta chains presented below share a single source sample, sequenced in a study of CD8 T cells in ankylosing spondylitis. TCRdb itself ran the 5' RACE reads through MiXCR, one entry per CDR3 protein. This table has 200,000 to 250,000 distinct CDR3 sequences, 10% to 13% appearing once. The sequenced sample consisted of blood, either unsorted or a sorted T cell fraction (not recorded which). Receptors were obtained from a male donor with ankylosing spondylitis or in good health (not recorded which).

J is TRBJ2-7 and V is TRBV5-1; D might be TRBD1 or TRBD2, each matching 5 bases. CDR1 SGHRS and CDR2 YFSETQ come from the germline V gene. The ends were cut back, 2 bases at V and 1 base at J, with 13 bases in the middle. The CDR3 loop spans 15 amino acids. DNA of the CDR3: TGCGCCAGCAGCTTCACCGGGGCCCCTTCCTACGAGCAGTACTTC. Its translation: CASSFTGAPSYEQYF.

This clonotype was seen many times. V gene TRBV2 combines with J gene TRBJ2-3; possibly TRBD2 for D (5 bases). The CDR3 consists of 13 residues. V lost 2 bases and J 4 bases, leaving 7 bases between the germline ends. Germline CDR1 reads SNHLY; CDR2 reads FYNNEI. Written as DNA, the CDR3 is TGTGCCAGCAGTGAACCAGCGGCAGATACGCAGTATTTT. This gives the protein CASSEPAADTQYF.

The sample holds many counts of this clonotype. The chain couples TRBV20-1 to TRBJ2-7; 7 bases are shared with TRBD2. Unmatched junction bases numbered 6, after V lost 5 bases and J lost 5 bases. The CDR3 is 12 amino acids. Germline V gene sequence: CDR1 DFQATT, CDR2 SNEGSKA (reference sequence). Here the CDR3 DNA reads TGCAGTGCTCCCCCCAGCGGGGACGAGCAGTACTTC. It encodes CSAPPSGDEQYF.

The sample holds many counts of this clonotype. The chain links TRBV20-1 to TRBJ1-5; D call uncertain. V was clipped by 2 bases and J by 4 bases, with 9 bases between them. CDR1 DFQATT and CDR2 SNEGSKA come from the germline V gene (reference sequence). The CDR3 contains 13 residues. The CDR3 reads CSARQDINQPQHF. CDR3 sequence (DNA): TGCAGTGCTAGACAGGATATTAATCAGCCCCAGCATTTT.

This clonotype was counted ten times or more. This chain links TRBV20-1 with TRBJ2-7, with D possibly being TRBD1 or TRBD2 (5 bases each). Trimming shortened V by 3 bases and J by 3 bases, and 15 bases separated the two germline ends. This CDR3 spans 14 amino acids. Germline values: CDR1 DFQATT, CDR2 SNEGSKA (reference sequence). The CDR3 DNA reads TGCAGTGCTAGTCTCCGGGACGGAGTCTACGAGCAGTACTTC. As protein: CSASLRDGVYEQYF.

This clonotype was picked up a small number of times. This chain joins TRBV7-6 and TRBJ2-5; D perhaps matches TRBD2 (5 bases). The CDR3 has 13 amino acids. Trimming shortened V by 3 bases and J by 5 bases, and 10 bases separated the two germline ends. Per the germline V gene, CDR1 is SGHVS and CDR2 is FNYEAQ. The CDR3 nucleotides are TGTGCCAGCAGCTTTACGGGGTGGGAGACCCAGTACTTC. Protein sequence: CASSFTGWETQYF.

This clonotype was seen repeatedly, ten times or more. J is TRBJ1-1 and V is TRBV5-1, with D hard to call. V lost 0 bases, J lost 2 bases, and 8 bases lay in between. The length of the CDR3 is 14 residues. Germline loops: CDR1 SGHRS, CDR2 YFSETQ. The CDR3 region is CASSLAKGNTEAFF. The CDR3 DNA reads TGCGCCAGCAGCTTGGCCAAGGGAAACACTGAAGCTTTCTTT.

This clonotype was found many times. CDR3 in amino acids: CASSFQRVSQETQYF. For the CDR3, the DNA is TGTGCCAGCAGTTTCCAGCGGGTGAGCCAAGAGACCCAGTACTTC. The chain carries TRBV28 and TRBJ2-5; tentative D call: TRBD2 (6 bases). Per germline, CDR1 MDHEN and CDR2 SYDVKM. Between the trimmed V and J ends, which lost 3 bases and 1 base, there was a span of 12 bases. The CDR3 is 15 amino acids.

This clonotype was seen repeatedly, ten times or more. V and J are TRBV12-3 or TRBV12-4 and TRBJ2-7, with 10 bases aligning to TRBD1. J lost 1 base, V lost 6 bases, and 3 bases had no gene match. This CDR3 is 14 amino acids long. CDR3 bases: TGTGCCAGCAGCCGGGACAGGGGTTCCTACGAGCAGTACTTC. Protein product: CASSRDRGSYEQYF.

The rearrangement uses TRBV11-2 and TRBJ2-1; D call uncertain. V lost 5 bases and J 4 bases, leaving 9 bases between the germline ends. The CDR3 length is 13 residues. Germline lookup yields CDR1 SGHAT and CDR2 FQNNGV. The CDR3 reads CASSVSGYNEQFF. CDR3 coding DNA: TGTGCCAGCAGCGTCTCAGGATACAATGAGCAGTTCTTC.

V is TRBV15 and J is TRBJ1-2; 7 bases are shared with TRBD1. This CDR3 has 15 residues. V lost 4 bases and J lost 2; bases outside the gene matches: 7. Germline V gene data show CDR1 as LNHNV and CDR2 as YYDKDF (reference sequence). CDR3 protein: CATSNRGGENYGYTF. For the CDR3, the DNA is TGTGCCACCAGCAACAGAGGGGGCGAGAACTATGGCTACACCTTC.

Ten or more counts support this clonotype. The rearrangement uses TRBV5-5 and TRBJ2-1; TRBD2 agrees at 11 bases. Trimming at V came to 3 bases and at J to 6 bases, leaving 5 bases not matched to a gene. This CDR3 comprises 15 residues. The germline CDR1 and CDR2 sequences are SGHKS and YYEKEE (reference sequence). The CDR3 sequence is CASSYTSGSGNEQFF. The CDR3 nucleotides read TGTGCCAGCAGCTACACTAGCGGGAGCGGCAATGAGCAGTTCTTC.

This clonotype was detected many times. This chain's CDR3 is CSAPLREDTIYF. CDR3 in DNA: TGCAGTGCCCCCCTTCGGGAAGACACCATATATTTT. The chain joins TRBV20-1 to TRBJ1-3; D gene ambiguous. Trimming shortened V by 6 bases and J by 8 bases, and 14 bases separated the two germline ends. CDR1 and CDR2 (germline): DFQATT, SNEGSKA (reference sequence). The CDR3 loop spans 12 amino acids.

The sample holds many counts of this clonotype. V usage is TRBV7-2 and J usage is TRBJ2-7; D is ambiguous. V dropped 5 bases and J dropped 7 bases, with 9 bases sitting between them. CDR3 length: 11 amino acids. The germline V gene has CDR1 SGHTA and CDR2 FQGNSA. The chain's CDR3 is CASSIRGEQYF. The CDR3 region has the DNA TGTGCCAGCAGCATCCGTGGAGAGCAGTACTTC. The complete variable domain, with remaining parts taken from reference TRBV7-2 and TRBJ2-7, reads GAGVSQSPSNKVTEKGKDVELRCDPISGHTALYWYRQSLGQGLEFLIYFQGNSAPDKSGLPSDRFSAERTGGSVSTLTIQRTQQEDSAVYLCASSIRGEQYFGPGTRLTVT.

This clonotype was found many times. V is TRBV12-3 or TRBV12-4 and J is TRBJ2-7; the match to TRBD2 covers 9 bases. The ends lost 4 bases at V and 6 bases at J; junction bases unmatched: 7. The length of the CDR3 is 14 residues. CDR3: CASSWASGNSEQYF. In nucleotides, the CDR3 is TGTGCCAGCAGTTGGGCTAGCGGGAATAGCGAGCAGTACTTC.

The chain carries TRBV24-1 and TRBJ2-5, with D possibly TRBD2 on 5 matching bases. The CDR3 length is 13 residues. CDR1 and CDR2 (germline): KGHDR, SFDVKD. Trimming removed 8 bases at V and 7 bases at J, with 16 bases between. CDR3 amino acids: CATKLVDRGTQYF. As DNA, the CDR3 is TGTGCCACCAAGCTAGTAGACCGGGGGACCCAGTACTTC.

A few counts support this clonotype. The CDR3 DNA is TGCGCCAGCAGACTAAGCGGGGGGAACGATGAGCAGTTCTTC. Protein product: CASRLSGGNDEQFF. The genes are TRBV5-1 and TRBJ2-1; 9 positions match TRBD2. J gave up 8 bases and V 5 bases, and 8 bases lay outside the gene matches. The CDR3 runs 14 residues. Germline CDR1 reads SGHRS; CDR2 reads YFSETQ.

This clonotype was found many times. V usage is TRBV24-1 and J usage is TRBJ1-2; TRBD1 matches 7 bases. Trimming removed 4 bases from V and 4 bases from J; junction bases left unmatched: 8. The CDR3 totals 15 residues. The germline CDR1 and CDR2 sequences are KGHDR and SFDVKD. In DNA, the CDR3 is TGTGCCACCAGTGACTTTCCAGGGGGTTCCTATGGCTACACCTTC. As protein: CATSDFPGGSYGYTF.

This clonotype showed up many times. The chain uses TRBV20-1 and TRBJ2-1; 10 bases map to TRBD2. Trimming cost V 7 bases and J 0 bases; bases outside gene matches: 15. The CDR3 runs 18 residues. The germline gives CDR1 DFQATT, CDR2 SNEGSKA (reference sequence). In DNA, the CDR3 is TGCAGTGTACATCACGCTAGCGGGGGCCCGAGCTCCTACAATGAGCAGTTCTTC. Its translation: CSVHHASGGPSSYNEQFF.

This clonotype was found many times. The chain links TRBV7-8 to TRBJ1-1; maybe TRBD1 (6 bases). There are 17 residues in the CDR3. Germline CDR1 SGHVS, CDR2 FQNEAQ. V was clipped by 0 bases and J by 6 bases, with 20 bases between them. The CDR3: CASSLAVPGGGRAEAFF. In nucleotides, the CDR3 is TGTGCCAGCAGCTTAGCGGTTCCGGGAGGGGGTCGCGCTGAAGCTTTCTTT.

This clonotype was seen at least ten times. The chain employs TRBV7-8 and TRBJ2-4; maybe TRBD2 (5 bases). This CDR3 is 15 amino acids long. Germline V CDR1 and CDR2: SGHVS, FQNEAQ. The V gene lost 5 bases and the J gene lost 4 bases, with 15 bases spanning the gap. CDR3 sequence: CASSEPGIAKNIQYF. The CDR3, as DNA: TGTGCCAGCAGCGAGCCCGGGATCGCAAAAAACATTCAGTACTTC. The variable domain in full, with the rest retrieved from reference TRBV7-8 and TRBJ2-4, is GAGVSQSPRYKVAKRGQDVALRCDPISGHVSLFWYQQALGQGPEFLTYFQNEAQLDKSGLPSDRFFAERPEGSVSTLKIQRTQQEDSAVYLCASSEPGIAKNIQYFGAGTRLSVL.

The V gene is TRBV9, the J gene TRBJ2-5, with D perhaps matching TRBD2 (5 bases). V was trimmed by 0 bases and J by 5 bases, leaving 11 bases between them. Germline-derived CDR1 and CDR2 are SGDLS and YYNGEE. The CDR3 covers 14 residues. The DNA for the CDR3 is TGTGCCAGCAGCGTAGCCCCGGGATATGAGACCCAGTACTTC. This codes for CASSVAPGYETQYF.

The chain employs TRBV30 and TRBJ2-3; D might be TRBD2 (6 bases). Per germline, CDR1 GTSNPN and CDR2 SVGIG (reference sequence). V lost 5 bases and J 2 bases, leaving 11 bases between the germline ends. The CDR3 totals 13 residues. The CDR3 sequence: CAWAAGYTDTQYF. CDR3 DNA: TGTGCCTGGGCGGCGGGGTACACAGATACGCAGTATTTT.

This clonotype appeared many times. The V call is TRBV9, the J call TRBJ1-2; the match to TRBD1 covers 9 bases. After removal of 3 bases from V and 6 bases from J, the junction contained 3 bases not matched to a gene. The CDR3 is 13 residues long. Germline assignment: CDR1 SGDLS and CDR2 YYNGEE. CDR3 sequence reads: CASSAWTGDGYTF. The CDR3 DNA reads as TGTGCCAGCAGCGCCTGGACAGGGGATGGCTACACCTTC.

This clonotype was counted at least ten times. The J gene is TRBJ2-7, the V gene TRBV6-1; D may be TRBD2 (6 bases). With 6 bases removed from V and 6 bases from J, the gap between germline ends came to 24 bases. Germline V CDR1 and CDR2: MNHNS, SASEGT. This CDR3 is built from 16 residues. The CDR3 DNA follows: TGTGCCAGCAGCCCCACTAGCAGCGGCCTCGGCTCCGAGCAGTACTTC. Protein product: CASSPTSSGLGSEQYF.

This clonotype was recorded many times. The chain carries TRBV7-9 and TRBJ1-1; no reliable D call. CDR1 and CDR2 (germline): SEHNR, FQNEAQ (reference sequence). V was clipped by 2 bases and J by 4 bases, with 14 bases between them. CDR3 length: 15 residues. The DNA of the CDR3 is TGTGCCAGCAGCTTATATGTCAGTGAGGTCACTGAAGCTTTCTTT. Protein product: CASSLYVSEVTEAFF.

This clonotype was counted ten times or more. V and J are TRBV5-1 and TRBJ2-2; D is perhaps TRBD1 (5 bases). Germline V gene sequence: CDR1 SGHRS, CDR2 YFSETQ. V dropped 0 bases and J dropped 1 base, with 10 bases sitting between them. The CDR3 extends over 16 amino acids. In nucleotides, the CDR3 is TGCGCCAGCAGCTTGGGCAGGGCGATGAACACCGGGGAGCTGTTTTTT. Its translation: CASSLGRAMNTGELFF.

This clonotype was detected many times. The V call is TRBV5-1, the J call TRBJ2-5; no firm D call. The germline V gene has CDR1 SGHRS and CDR2 YFSETQ. The V end was cut by 0 bases, the J end by 2 bases, with 8 bases between. The CDR3 has 14 residues. The CDR3 spells CASSLVSTQETQYF. DNA for the CDR3: TGCGCCAGCAGCTTGGTCAGTACACAAGAGACCCAGTACTTC.

This clonotype was counted between two and nine times. The chain links TRBV3-1 to TRBJ1-2; 9 bases fit TRBD1. Germline values: CDR1 LGHDT, CDR2 YNNKEL (reference sequence). The CDR3 covers 14 residues. Unmatched junction bases numbered 8, after V lost 4 bases and J lost 8 bases. CDR3 sequence reads: CASSPGQGYRGYTF. CDR3 nucleotides: TGTGCCAGCAGCCCGGGACAGGGTTACCGGGGCTACACCTTC.

This clonotype was seen ten or more times. V and J are TRBV5-6 and TRBJ1-1; 10 bases fit TRBD1. Trimming at V came to 4 bases and at J to 4 bases, leaving 10 bases not matched to a gene. The germline gives CDR1 SGHDT, CDR2 YYEEEE. The CDR3 contains 16 residues. The CDR3 region has the DNA TGTGCCAGCAGCCCCGGGACAGGGGCGGCGGGCACTGAAGCTTTCTTT. It specifies CASSPGTGAAGTEAFF.